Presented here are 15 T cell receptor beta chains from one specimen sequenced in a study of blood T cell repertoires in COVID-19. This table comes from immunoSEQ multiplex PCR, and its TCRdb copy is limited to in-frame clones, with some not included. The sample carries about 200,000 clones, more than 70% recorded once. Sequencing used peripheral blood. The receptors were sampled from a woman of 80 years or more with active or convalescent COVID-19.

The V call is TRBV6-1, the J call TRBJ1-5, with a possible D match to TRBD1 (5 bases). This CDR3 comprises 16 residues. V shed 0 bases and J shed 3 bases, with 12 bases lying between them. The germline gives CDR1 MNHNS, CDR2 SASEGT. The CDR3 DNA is TGTGCCAGCAGTGAAGCGTCTACAGGTTTCAATCAGCCCCAGCATTTT. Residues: CASSEASTGFNQPQHF.

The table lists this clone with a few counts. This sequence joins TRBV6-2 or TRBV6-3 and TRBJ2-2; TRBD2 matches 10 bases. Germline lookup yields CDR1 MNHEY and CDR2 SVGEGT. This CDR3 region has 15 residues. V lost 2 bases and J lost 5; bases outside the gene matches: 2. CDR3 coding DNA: TGTGCCAGCAGTTACCTGGGACTAGCGACCGGGGAGCTGTTTTTT. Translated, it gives CASSYLGLATGELFF.

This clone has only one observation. This chain's CDR3 is CASSFGLFGGGSEQYF. CDR3 DNA sequence: TGTGCCAGCAGCTTTGGTCTTTTTGGCGGGGGAAGCGAGCAGTACTTC. This chain connects TRBV5-8 to TRBJ2-7; 7 nucleotides match TRBD2. Germline V gives CDR1 SGHTS, CDR2 YDEGEE. The V segment lost 2 bases and the J segment 6 bases; nucleotides outside the gene matches: 14. The CDR3 consists of 16 residues.

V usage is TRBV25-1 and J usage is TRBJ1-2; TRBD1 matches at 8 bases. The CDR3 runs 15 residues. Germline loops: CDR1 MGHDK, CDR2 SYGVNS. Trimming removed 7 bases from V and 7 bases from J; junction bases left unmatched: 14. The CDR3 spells CASTDLGAGGGGYTF. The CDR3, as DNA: TGTGCCAGCACGGACCTCGGGGCAGGGGGCGGTGGCTACACCTTC.

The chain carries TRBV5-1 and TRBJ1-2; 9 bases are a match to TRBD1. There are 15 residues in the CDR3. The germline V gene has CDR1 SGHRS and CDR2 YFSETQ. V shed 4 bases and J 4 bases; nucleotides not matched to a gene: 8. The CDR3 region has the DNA TGCGCCAGCAGCCCTACAGGGGGCGTCCGCTATGGCTACACCTTC. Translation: CASSPTGGVRYGYTF.

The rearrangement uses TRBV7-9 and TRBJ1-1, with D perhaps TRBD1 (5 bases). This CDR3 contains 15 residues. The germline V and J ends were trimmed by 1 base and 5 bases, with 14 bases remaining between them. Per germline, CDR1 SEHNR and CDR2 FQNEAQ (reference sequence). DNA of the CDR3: TGTGCCAGCAGCTTAGATTCAGGGTCAGGGACTGAAGCTTTCTTT. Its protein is CASSLDSGSGTEAFF.

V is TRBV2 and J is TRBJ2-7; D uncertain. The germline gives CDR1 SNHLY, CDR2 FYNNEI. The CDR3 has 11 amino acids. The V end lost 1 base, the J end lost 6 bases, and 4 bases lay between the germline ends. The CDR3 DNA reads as TGTGCCAGCAGTGAAGTCCGCGAGCAGTACTTC. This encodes CASSEVREQYF.

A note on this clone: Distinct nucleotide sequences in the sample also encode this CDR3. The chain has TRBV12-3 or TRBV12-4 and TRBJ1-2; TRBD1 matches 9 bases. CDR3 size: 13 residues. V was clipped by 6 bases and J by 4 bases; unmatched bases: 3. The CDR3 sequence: CASSTGGGYGYTF. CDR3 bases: TGTGCCAGCAGCACAGGGGGCGGCTATGGCTACACCTTC.

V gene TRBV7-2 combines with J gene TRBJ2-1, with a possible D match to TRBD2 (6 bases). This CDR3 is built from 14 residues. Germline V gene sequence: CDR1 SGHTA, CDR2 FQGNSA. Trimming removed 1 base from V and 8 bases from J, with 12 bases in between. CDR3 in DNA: TGTGCCAGCAGCTTAGTTGGCGGGGCTCATGAGCAGTTCTTC. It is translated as CASSLVGGAHEQFF.

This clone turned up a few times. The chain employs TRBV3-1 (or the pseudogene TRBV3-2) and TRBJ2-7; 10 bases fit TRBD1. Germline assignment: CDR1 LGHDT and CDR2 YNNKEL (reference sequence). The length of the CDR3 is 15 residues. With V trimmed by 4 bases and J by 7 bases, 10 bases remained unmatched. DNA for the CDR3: TGTGCCAGCAGCCCTAGTGGGACAGGGGTAGGAGAGCAGTACTTC. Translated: CASSPSGTGVGEQYF.

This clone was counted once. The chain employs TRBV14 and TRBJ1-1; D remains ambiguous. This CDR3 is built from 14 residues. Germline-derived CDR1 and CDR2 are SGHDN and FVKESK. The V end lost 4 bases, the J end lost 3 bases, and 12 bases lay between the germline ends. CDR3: CASSLREFDTEAFF. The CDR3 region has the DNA TGTGCCAGCAGCCTTCGGGAGTTCGACACTGAAGCTTTCTTT.

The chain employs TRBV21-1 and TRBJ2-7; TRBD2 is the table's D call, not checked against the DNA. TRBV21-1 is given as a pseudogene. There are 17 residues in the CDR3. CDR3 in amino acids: CASSKGDVAESSYEQYF. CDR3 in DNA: TGTGCCAGCAGCAAAGGCGACGTAGCGGAGAGCTCCTACGAGCAGTACTTC.

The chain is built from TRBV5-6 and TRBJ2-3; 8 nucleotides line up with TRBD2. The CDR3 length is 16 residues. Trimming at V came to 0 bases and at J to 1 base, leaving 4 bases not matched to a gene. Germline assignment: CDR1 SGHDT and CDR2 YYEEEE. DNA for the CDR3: TGTGCCAGCAGCTTGGTGGCGGGGGGTCGCACAGATACGCAGTATTTT. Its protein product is CASSLVAGGRTDTQYF. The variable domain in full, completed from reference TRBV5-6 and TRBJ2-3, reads DAGVTQSPTHLIKTRGQQVTLRCSPKSGHDTVSWYQQALGQGPQFIFQYYEEEERQRGNFPDRFSGHQFPNYSSELNVNALLLGDSALYLCASSLVAGGRTDTQYFGPGTRLTVL.

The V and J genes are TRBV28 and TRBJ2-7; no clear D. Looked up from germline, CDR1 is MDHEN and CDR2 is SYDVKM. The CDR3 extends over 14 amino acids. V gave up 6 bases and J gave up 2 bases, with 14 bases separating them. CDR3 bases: TGTGCCAGCAGCCTGCCCCTAACCACCTACGAGCAGTACTTC. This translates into CASSLPLTTYEQYF.

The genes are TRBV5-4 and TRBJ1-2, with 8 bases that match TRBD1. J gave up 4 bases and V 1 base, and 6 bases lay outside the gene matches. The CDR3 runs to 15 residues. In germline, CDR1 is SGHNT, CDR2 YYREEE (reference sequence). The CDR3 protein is CASSLWAGGAYGYTF. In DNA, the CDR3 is TGTGCCAGCAGCTTGTGGGCAGGGGGCGCCTATGGCTACACCTTC.